Sequencing of this T cell receptor beta chain was carried out in a study of CD8 T cells in ankylosing spondylitis. Study-level points and caveats: Among TCR beta sequences, a motif of 7 to 9 highly homologous variants appeared characteristic of ankylosing spondylitis blood.

This clonotype was seen a few times. The antigen remains unidentified. Quantitative barcoded 5'-RACE was used to prepare TCR beta libraries. TCRdb redid the calling of the 5' RACE reads with MiXCR, one entry per CDR3 protein. The sample includes about 390,000 distinct CDR3 sequences, more than 20% of them seen just once. Trimming stripped 5 bases from V and 2 bases from J, with 15 bases between. The germline gives CDR1 SQVTM, CDR2 ANQGSEA. The CDR3 length is 14 residues. The chain is built from TRBV29-1 and TRBJ1-1; the D gene is possibly TRBD1 (5 bases). Sequenced: blood, either unsorted or a sorted T cell fraction (not recorded which). The receptor comes from a male donor with ankylosing spondylitis. The chain's CDR3 is CSVPNLGGNTEAFF. CDR3 in DNA: TGCAGCGTTCCTAATCTTGGGGGAAACACTGAAGCTTTCTTT.